One and the same sample provided the 32 T cell receptor beta chains below, sequenced in a study of Graves' ophthalmopathy and Graves' hyperthyroidism. Researchers took RNA transcripts and amplified TCR beta CDR3 regions from them. The first-round RT-PCR employed HTBI primers together with the Qiagen OneStep RT-PCR kit. A multiplex PCR was then performed as the second round. MiXCR, applied by TCRdb to the multiplex PCR reads, yields one record per CDR3 protein. Seen here are about 380,000 distinct CDR3 sequences, approximately 15% observed once, and the top ten hold around 6.6%. Material for sequencing was peripheral blood. The receptors stem from a woman under 30 with stable Graves' hyperthyroidism.

This clonotype has a count of ten or more. This rearrangement joins TRBV15 to TRBJ2-7; the D gene is possibly TRBD1 (6 bases). The CDR3 is 16 residues long. Germline CDR1 is LNHNV and CDR2 is YYDKDF (reference sequence). V was pared by 0 bases and J by 3 bases, with 15 bases between. This CDR3 is CATSRDLAQGFYEQYF. Here the CDR3 DNA reads TGTGCCACCAGCAGAGATCTCGCACAGGGATTCTACGAGCAGTACTTC.

Turning to this clonotype: Sequence at one end of the junction differs from germline and may be a read error. The chain couples TRBV20-1 to TRBJ1-6; the match to TRBD1 covers 9 bases. The CDR3 runs 17 residues. Germline V lookup: CDR1 DFQATT, CDR2 SNEGSKA (reference sequence). The CDR3 spells CSARLISPGQGDSHLHF. In DNA form, the CDR3 reads TGCAGTGCTAGACTAATTTCTCCGGGACAGGGAGATTCACACCTCCACTTT.

For this clonotype: One base away lies a much larger clone, so this may be a sequencing read error. The conserved phenylalanine or tryptophan is not found at the CDR3 terminus, so this likely reflects a read error. In DNA form, the CDR3 reads TGTGCCAGTAGGATCGGACTAAACTATGGCTACACCGTC. The encoded protein is CASRIGLNYGYTV. The chain recombines TRBV19 with TRBJ1-2; no firm D call. The CDR3 consists of 13 residues. Germline V gene sequence: CDR1 LNHDA, CDR2 SQIVND (reference sequence). Trimming pared 6 bases from V and 2 bases from J, leaving 10 bases between.

This clonotype appeared many times. The chain has TRBV4-1 and TRBJ2-5; D tentatively reads TRBD1 or TRBD2 (5 bases each). The CDR3 is 16 residues long. The ends were cut back, 4 bases at V and 4 bases at J, with 19 bases in the middle. CDR1 and CDR2 (germline): MGHRA, YSYEKL. The CDR3 loop is CASSPGAAHGRETQYF. In nucleotides, the CDR3 is TGCGCCAGCAGCCCCGGGGCGGCCCACGGCCGAGAGACCCAGTACTTC.

This chain connects TRBV2 to TRBJ2-7; TRBD1 agrees at 9 bases. Germline loops: CDR1 SNHLY, CDR2 FYNNEI. The J segment lost 6 bases and the V segment lost 6 bases, leaving 6 bases of the junction unmatched. The CDR3 is 13 amino acids. Written as DNA, the CDR3 is TGTGCCAGCAGCGGGACAGGGAAAGGCGAGCAGTACTTC. Translation: CASSGTGKGEQYF.

Regarding this clonotype: Given a much more abundant clone one base away, this may be a read error. V is TRBV29-1 and J is TRBJ1-1; D might be TRBD1 (5 bases). This CDR3 contains 14 residues. Germline lookup yields CDR1 SQVTM and CDR2 ANQGSEA. CDR3 in amino acids: CSVTESGQGTEACF. For the CDR3, the DNA is TGCAGCGTCACCGAGTCGGGGCAGGGCACTGAAGCTTGCTTT.

This clonotype was recorded a few times. The junction differs from germline at one of its ends, possibly a read error. This chain uses TRBV10-3 with TRBJ2-2; 10 bases are a match to TRBD1. The germline CDR1 and CDR2 sequences are ENHRY and SYGVKD. CDR3 length: 14 residues. The CDR3 DNA reads as TGTGTCATCAGTCGGGGACAGGGGACCGGGGAGCTGTTTTTT. Translation gives CVISRGQGTGELFF.

Notes on this clonotype: Germline and junction disagree at one end, which may indicate a read error. The chain recombines TRBV24-1 with TRBJ2-2, with unresolved D. Per germline, CDR1 KGHDR and CDR2 SFDVKD. The CDR3 loop spans 14 amino acids. DNA of the CDR3: TGTGCCACCAGTGATTACTATTACACCGAGGAGCTGTTTTTT. This gives the protein CATSDYYYTEELFF.

This clonotype showed up just a few times. In DNA form, the CDR3 reads TGCAGTGCCGTAGGGTGGGGACAGGGGGCAGATGGAAACACCATATATTTT. It codes for CSAVGWGQGADGNTIYF. The chain recombines TRBV20-1 with TRBJ1-3; 12 bases match TRBD1. The CDR3 has 17 residues. Germline CDR1 and CDR2: DFQATT and SNEGSKA (reference sequence). J was trimmed by 3 bases and V by 6 bases; bases with no gene match: 12.

This clonotype was observed a handful of times. The CDR3 loop reads CASSQGGTGYREQYF. The DNA for the CDR3 is TGCGCCAGCAGCCAAGGTGGGACAGGGTATCGGGAGCAGTACTTC. The chain recombines TRBV4-1 with TRBJ2-7, with TRBD1 matching 9 bases. Germline trimming cut 1 base from V and 7 bases from J; bases unmatched to any gene: 8. Germline V gene sequence: CDR1 MGHRA, CDR2 YSYEKL. The CDR3 has 15 amino acids.

CDR3 protein: CASSPKGQGHYGYTF. The CDR3 bases are TGTGCCAGCTCACCTAAGGGACAGGGACACTATGGCTACACCTTC. The chain has TRBV18 and TRBJ1-2; 9 bases map to TRBD1. Per germline, CDR1 KGHSH and CDR2 LQKENI. Germline trimming cut 3 bases from V and 3 bases from J; bases unmatched to any gene: 5. This CDR3 contains 15 residues. Together with reference TRBV18 and TRBJ1-2, the CDR3 gives the full variable domain: NAGVMQNPRHLVRRRGQEARLRCSPMKGHSHVYWYRQLPEEGLKFMVYLQKENIIDESGMPKERFSAEFPKEGPSILRIQQVVRGDSAAYFCASSPKGQGHYGYTFGSGTRLTVV.

There are many counts of this clonotype. V gene TRBV20-1 combines with J gene TRBJ1-1; D is possibly TRBD1 (6 bases). The CDR3 extends over 14 amino acids. From germline, CDR1 is DFQATT and CDR2 SNEGSKA (reference sequence). V was pared by 4 bases and J by 1 base, with 13 bases between. CDR3 nucleotides: TGCAGTGCTACCCTTTCAGGGGCGAACACTGAAGCTTTCTTT. Protein: CSATLSGANTEAFF.

The CDR3 protein is CASSLQQQGRLAGANVLTF. The CDR3 bases are TGTGCCAGCAGCTTACAACAACAGGGGCGGTTAGCTGGGGCCAACGTCCTGACTTTC. This chain uses TRBV11-2 with TRBJ2-6; 7 bases agree with TRBD1. Looked up from germline, CDR1 is SGHAT and CDR2 is FQNNGV. The CDR3 is made up of 19 amino acids. With V trimmed by 2 bases and J by 2 bases, 12 bases remained unmatched.

This clonotype appeared a few times. The germline gene is not matched at one end of the junction; a read error may be the cause. The CDR3 coding sequence is TGTGCCATCAGTGAAGGCCAAATGGGGAAAAACATTAAGTACTTC. This gives the protein CAISEGQMGKNIKYF. The chain has TRBV10-3 and TRBJ2-4; no definite D call. Germline V gene data show CDR1 as ENHRY and CDR2 as SYGVKD. The CDR3 runs to 15 residues.

This clonotype was recorded at least ten times. V is TRBV5-1 and J is TRBJ1-3; D unclear. The ends were cut back, 4 bases at V and 6 bases at J, with 17 bases in the middle. This CDR3 is built from 15 residues. Germline V gives CDR1 SGHRS, CDR2 YFSETQ. In DNA form, the CDR3 reads TGCGCCAGCAGCCCAACGGCGGGAACCCTAAACACCATATATTTT. It encodes CASSPTAGTLNTIYF.

This clonotype was picked up a small number of times. The rearrangement joins TRBV12-3 or TRBV12-4 to TRBJ2-2; 10 bases match TRBD1. CDR3 length: 15 amino acids. J lost 3 bases, V lost 8 bases, and 6 bases had no gene match. The CDR3 here is CASEAGQGHTGELFF. The CDR3 DNA sequence: TGTGCCAGCGAGGCGGGACAGGGGCACACCGGGGAGCTGTTTTTT.

The CDR3 bases are TGTGCCAGCAGTCTCCCAACAACGACAGTGGGCTTGGGGGGAGCCCTCCACTTT. Translating gives CASSLPTTTVGLGGALHF. This chain links TRBV28 with TRBJ1-6; a possible D gene is TRBD1 (5 bases). This CDR3 is 18 amino acids long. The V and J ends lost 5 bases and 14 bases respectively, with 31 bases between them. The germline V gene encodes CDR1 MDHEN and CDR2 SYDVKM. Full variable domain (rest looked up from reference TRBV28 and TRBJ1-6): DVKVTQSSRYLVKRTGEKVFLECVQDMDHENMFWYRQDPGLGLRLIYFSYDVKMKEKGDIPEGYSVSREKKERFSLILESASTNQTSMYLCASSLPTTTVGLGGALHFGNGTRLTVT.

This clonotype was seen many times. V gene TRBV12-3 or TRBV12-4 combines with J gene TRBJ1-1, with unresolved D. Trimming took off 5 bases at V and 4 bases at J, with 14 bases between the two ends. The CDR3 consists of 14 residues. CDR3 in amino acids: CASSPQGRFTEAFF. The CDR3 coding sequence is TGTGCCAGCAGTCCCCAAGGTCGTTTCACTGAAGCTTTCTTT.

This clonotype was recorded many times. The chain links TRBV7-2 to TRBJ2-7; no clear D. V was pared by 5 bases and J by 6 bases, with 11 bases between. Germline-derived CDR1 and CDR2 are SGHTA and FQGNSA. CDR3 length: 12 amino acids. The CDR3 loop reads CASSPRTGEQYF. The CDR3 nucleotides are TGTGCCAGCAGCCCCCGGACGGGCGAGCAGTACTTC.

This clonotype was seen repeatedly, ten times or more. The rearrangement joins TRBV25-1 to TRBJ1-1; D might be TRBD1 (6 bases). The CDR3 is 14 residues long. CDR1 and CDR2 from the germline V gene are MGHDK and SYGVNS. Trimming left V 4 bases short and J 0 bases short, with 9 bases between. The CDR3 DNA sequence: TGTGCCAGCAGTGCAGGGGCTGTGAACACTGAAGCTTTCTTT. Translated, it gives CASSAGAVNTEAFF. The full variable domain, completed using reference TRBV25-1 and TRBJ1-1, is EADIYQTPRYLVIGTGKKITLECSQTMGHDKMYWYQQDPGMELHLIHYSYGVNSTEKGDLSSESTVSRIRTEHFPLTLESARPSHTSQYLCASSAGAVNTEAFFGQGTRLTVV.

V and J are TRBV7-8 and TRBJ2-5; either TRBD1 or TRBD2 may supply D (5 bases each). The germline V and J ends were trimmed by 2 bases and 7 bases, with 17 bases remaining between them. Germline V CDR1 and CDR2: SGHVS, FQNEAQ. The CDR3 sequence is 15 residues long. The CDR3 sequence is CASSLRVRGRGTQYF. The CDR3 coding sequence is TGTGCCAGCAGCTTAAGGGTTCGGGGACGTGGGACCCAGTACTTC.

Ten or more counts support this clonotype. The chain joins TRBV6-2 or TRBV6-3 to TRBJ1-5; D gene uncertain. V lost 4 bases, J lost 0 bases, and 10 bases lay in between. The CDR3 contains 15 residues. CDR1 and CDR2 from the germline V gene are MNHEY and SVGEGT. In DNA form, the CDR3 reads TGTGCCAGCAGTTCACGGCGGCTTAGCAATCAGCCCCAGCATTTT. This codes for CASSSRRLSNQPQHF.

Ten or more counts support this clonotype. The rearrangement links TRBV2 to TRBJ1-1, with D perhaps matching TRBD1 (5 bases). This CDR3 is built from 12 residues. The germline V and J ends were trimmed by 10 bases and 1 base, with 10 bases remaining between them. Germline V gene sequence: CDR1 SNHLY, CDR2 FYNNEI. The CDR3 loop reads CAIRGQNTEAFF. The CDR3 DNA is TGTGCCATACGAGGACAGAACACTGAAGCTTTCTTT.

This clonotype occurred many times. The rearrangement links TRBV19 to TRBJ1-1, with D uncertain. The CDR3 extends over 13 amino acids. Trimming stripped 7 bases from V and 2 bases from J, with 11 bases between. CDR1 is LNHDA and CDR2 is SQIVND in the germline V gene (reference sequence). CDR3 in amino acids: CASTLRINTEAFF. The CDR3 nucleotides are TGTGCCAGTACTTTACGGATTAACACTGAAGCTTTCTTT.

At least ten counts were recorded for this clonotype. V usage is TRBV9 and J usage is TRBJ2-5; D is tentatively TRBD1 or TRBD2 (6 bases each). With 0 bases removed from V and 5 bases from J, the gap between germline ends came to 11 bases. The length of the CDR3 is 14 residues. CDR1 is SGDLS, CDR2 YYNGEE, per germline. The CDR3 protein is CASSVGGALETQYF. As DNA, the CDR3 is TGTGCCAGCAGCGTAGGGGGGGCTTTGGAGACCCAGTACTTC.

This clonotype was recorded many times. The genes are TRBV10-3 and TRBJ2-7, with D maybe TRBD2 (6 bases). Germline V gene data show CDR1 as ENHRY and CDR2 as SYGVKD. This CDR3 spans 15 amino acids. V gave up 3 bases and J gave up 4 bases, with 16 bases separating them. The DNA of the CDR3 is TGTGCCATCAGTGACACCACCGGGAGACTTTACGAGCAGTACTTC. This codes for CAISDTTGRLYEQYF.

The chain couples TRBV4-1 to TRBJ2-2, with 15 bases matching TRBD2. Germline-derived CDR1 and CDR2 are MGHRA and YSYEKL. V lost 5 bases and J lost 6; bases outside the gene matches: 4. The CDR3 consists of 16 residues. The CDR3 spells CASSYGLAGGPGELFF. DNA of the CDR3: TGCGCCAGCAGCTACGGACTAGCGGGGGGGCCCGGGGAGCTGTTTTTT.

As for this clonotype: Germline and junction disagree at one end, which may indicate a read error. The chain has TRBV5-1 and TRBJ2-7, with 7 bases aligning to TRBD1. This CDR3 is built from 17 residues. Germline CDR1 reads SGHRS; CDR2 reads YFSETQ. CDR3 bases: TGCGCCAGCAGCTTGCAAATTGGGACAGAAAGCTCCGACGAGCAGTACTTC. This gives the protein CASSLQIGTESSDEQYF.

With regard to this clonotype: This could be a read error, since a much larger clone is one nucleotide away. The conserved phenylalanine or tryptophan normally closing the CDR3 is absent here, so this likely arose from a read error. The V and J genes are TRBV6-5 and TRBJ2-2; D not resolved. V shed 2 bases and J shed 0 bases, with 4 bases lying between them. CDR1 and CDR2 (germline): MNHEY, SVGAGI. The CDR3 runs to 14 residues. The CDR3 spells CASSYGPNTGELFL. CDR3 nucleotide sequence: TGTGCCAGCAGTTACGGTCCGAACACCGGGGAGCTGTTTTTG.

V and J are TRBV12-3 or TRBV12-4 and TRBJ1-1, with 12 bases that match TRBD1. V was clipped by 4 bases and J by 5 bases; unmatched bases: 8. The CDR3 contains 16 residues. The CDR3 loop reads CASSSTGTGGLTEAFF. CDR3 coding DNA: TGTGCCAGCAGTTCGACCGGGACAGGGGGCTTGACTGAAGCTTTCTTT.

The table lists this clonotype with many counts. V and J are TRBV27 and TRBJ1-2, with TRBD1 identical over 9 bases. The V and J ends lost 10 bases and 5 bases, in that order; junction bases with no gene match: 11. The CDR3 totals 14 residues. CDR1 and CDR2 from the germline V gene are MNHEY and SMNVEV (reference sequence). The CDR3 here is CATRRGQGIYGYTF. The CDR3 DNA reads TGTGCCACCAGAAGGGGACAGGGAATTTATGGCTACACCTTC.

This clonotype came up many times. V usage is TRBV11-3 and J usage is TRBJ1-6; D is undetermined. Germline assignment: CDR1 SGHNT and CDR2 YENEEA. V lost 5 bases and J lost 9, with 11 bases in between. The CDR3 runs 13 residues. The CDR3 sequence is CASSPRFGSPLHF. The DNA for the CDR3 is TGTGCCAGCAGCCCTCGGTTCGGTTCACCCCTCCACTTT. The full variable domain, its missing parts supplied by reference TRBV11-3 and TRBJ1-6, is EAGVVQSPRYKIIEKKQPVAFWCNPISGHNTLYWYLQNLGQGPELLIRYENEEAVDDSQLPKDRFSAERLKGVDSTLKIQPAELGDSAVYLCASSPRFGSPLHFGNGTRLTVT.